This record concerns one TCR beta chain sequence. Its antigen is undetermined. From germline, CDR1 is LNHDA and CDR2 SQIVND (reference sequence). Trimming took 9 bases from V and 10 from J; bases not matched to a gene: 9. The CDR3 sequence is 13 residues long. The data were obtained in a study of graft-versus-host responses after intestinal transplantation. As for the study in general: Grafts that recipients had were multivisceral, liver-intestinal, or isolated intestinal transplants.

Here immunoSEQ multiplex PCR was the method, and the copy in TCRdb shows in-frame clones only, minus some. The data show over 80,000 clones, 90% to 95% seen once. Study results and caveats: Clonal ratios of graft-versus-host to host-versus-graft in allografts were high for patients exhibiting graft-donor T cell macrochimerism. Recipient marrow contained GvH clones, some of which appeared first in ileum or blood.

This sequence was found in a human donor who was the organ donor for an intestinal transplant. Sequenced here: unstimulated CD4+ T cells sorted from spleen or lymph node cells, sampled before transplant. The chain carries TRBV19 and TRBJ1-6, with 7 bases fitting TRBD1. The CDR3 here is CASRGSVWSPLHF. DNA for the CDR3: TGTGCCAGCAGGGGGTCTGTTTGGTCACCCCTCCACTTT.